A selection of T cell receptor beta chains follows, all from one sample in a study of T cells in Graves' hyperthyroidism and ophthalmopathy. TCRdb re-derived calls from the multiplex PCR reads in MiXCR, one entry per CDR3 protein. This sample has about 640,000 distinct CDR3 sequences, with around 21% found just once. Input material: blood. Receptor source: a man aged 30-40 years with Graves' ophthalmopathy. The CDR3 runs from the conserved cysteine through the conserved F or W. The order of the fields is J gene, D gene, V gene, clone size, CDR3 length, CDR3 protein, CDR3 DNA. D genes are given only for firm matches. Rows give clone size only sometimes, using once, few, many, or a class for an expanded clone.

J: TRBJ1-6
D: NA
V: TRBV10-3
size: few
length: 14
CDR3: CAISRTDEDSPLHF
DNA: TGTGCCATCAGCCGGACAGACGAGGATTCACCCCTCCACTTT

J: TRBJ1-1
D: NA
V: TRBV11-2
size: NA
length: 14
CDR3: CASSLVVGETEAFF
DNA: TGTGCCAGCAGCTTAGTCGTCGGGGAAACTGAAGCTTTCTTT

J: TRBJ1-1
D: NA
V: TRBV2
size: NA
length: 15
CDR3: CASQSAGLSSTEAFF
DNA: TGTGCCAGCCAGAGCGCGGGGCTTTCGAGCACTGAAGCTTTCTTT

J: TRBJ1-1
D: TRBD1
V: TRBV2
size: many
length: 14
CDR3: CASSRGQGASEAFF
DNA: TGTGCCAGCAGTCGCGGACAGGGGGCTTCTGAAGCTTTCTTT

J: TRBJ2-7
D: NA
V: TRBV11-2
size: many
length: 12
CDR3: CASSFGIYEQYF
DNA: TGTGCCAGCAGTTTCGGGATCTACGAGCAGTACTTC

J: TRBJ1-2
D: TRBD1
V: TRBV28
size: NA
length: 17
CDR3: CASSVQGALIGGYGYTF
DNA: TGTGCCAGCAGTGTACAGGGGGCACTAATCGGGGGCTATGGCTACACCTTC

J: TRBJ2-1
D: TRBD2
V: TRBV5-6
size: few
length: 16
CDR3: CASSPRGGRLHNEQFF
DNA: TGTGCCAGCAGCCCGAGGGGCGGGAGGCTCCACAATGAGCAGTTCTTC

J: TRBJ2-7
D: TRBD2
V: TRBV3-1
size: few
length: 14
CDR3: CASRGPGLNYEQYF
DNA: TGTGCCAGCAGGGGCCCGGGACTAAACTACGAGCAGTACTTC

J: TRBJ2-2
D: TRBD1
V: TRBV29-1
size: few
length: 14
CDR3: CSVVGQGMTGELFF
DNA: TGCAGCGTTGTGGGACAGGGTATGACCGGGGAGCTGTTTTTT

J: TRBJ2-6
D: TRBD1
V: TRBV10-3
size: few
length: 19
CDR3: CAILGKTGQGLSGANVLTF
DNA: TGTGCCATCCTGGGGAAGACGGGACAGGGTTTGTCTGGGGCCAACGTCCTGACTTTC

J: TRBJ2-7
D: TRBD2
V: TRBV24-1
size: NA
length: 16
CDR3: CATSFPGLAGSYEQYF
DNA: TGTGCCACCAGCTTCCCGGGACTAGCGGGATCCTACGAGCAGTACTTC

J: TRBJ1-4
D: TRBD1
V: TRBV27
size: NA
length: 17
CDR3: CASSSQTGTGINEKLFF
DNA: TGTGCCAGCAGTTCACAGACCGGGACAGGGATTAATGAAAAACTGTTTTTT

J: TRBJ1-1
D: NA
V: TRBV28
size: NA
length: 12
CDR3: CASSVGSTEAFF
DNA: TGTGCCAGCAGTGTAGGGAGCACTGAAGCTTTCTTT

J: TRBJ2-7
D: TRBD2
V: TRBV7-2
size: many
length: 15
CDR3: CASSLEPSGTYEQYF
DNA: TGTGCCAGCAGCTTAGAACCTAGCGGGACCTACGAGCAGTACTTC

J: TRBJ2-2
D: TRBD2
V: TRBV27
size: few
length: 17
CDR3: CASSFAAGGPVTGELFF
DNA: TGTGCCAGCAGTTTTGCGGCGGGAGGGCCGGTCACCGGGGAGCTGTTTTTT

J: TRBJ1-5
D: TRBD1
V: TRBV20-1
size: NA
length: 14
CDR3: CSATTRDSHQPQHF
DNA: TGCAGTGCAACAACTCGGGACAGTCATCAGCCCCAGCATTTT

J: TRBJ1-6
D: NA
V: TRBV9
size: NA
length: 17
CDR3: CASSVEVTSSYNSPLHF
DNA: TGTGCCAGCAGCGTAGAGGTGACGAGCTCCTATAATTCACCCCTCCACTTT

J: TRBJ2-2
D: NA
V: TRBV24-1
size: NA
length: 17
CDR3: CATSDSHRAWNTGELFF
DNA: TGTGCCACCAGTGATAGCCACAGGGCCTGGAACACCGGGGAGCTGTTTTTT

J: TRBJ2-1
D: NA
V: TRBV18
size: many
length: 12
CDR3: CASSRPDNEQFF
DNA: TGTGCCAGCTCGCGGCCTGATAATGAGCAGTTCTTC

J: TRBJ2-3
D: TRBD2
V: TRBV10-3
size: few
length: 15
CDR3: CAISEPGLSTDTQYF
DNA: TGTGCCATCAGTGAGCCGGGACTAAGCACAGATACGCAGTATTTT

J: TRBJ2-1
D: NA
V: TRBV6-2/TRBV6-3
size: few
length: 13
CDR3: CATTLRPHNEQFF
DNA: TGTGCCACCACGCTTAGGCCCCACAATGAGCAGTTCTTC

J: TRBJ1-4
D: NA
V: TRBV18
size: many
length: 15
CDR3: CASSPMDSVNEKLFF
DNA: TGTGCCAGCTCACCCATGGACAGCGTTAATGAAAAACTGTTTTTT

J: TRBJ1-3
D: NA
V: TRBV30
size: NA
length: 13
CDR3: CAWSVGLGGTIYF
DNA: TGTGCCTGGAGTGTAGGACTGGGGGGCACCATATATTTT

J: TRBJ2-7
D: TRBD2
V: TRBV5-6
size: NA
length: 17
CDR3: CASSFRVLAGVSYEQYF
DNA: TGTGCCAGCAGCTTCCGAGTACTAGCGGGAGTCTCCTACGAGCAGTACTTC

J: TRBJ2-1
D: NA
V: TRBV5-1
size: many
length: 15
CDR3: CASSLSSSGYNEQFF
DNA: TGCGCCAGCAGCTTGAGTTCGTCGGGTTACAATGAGCAGTTCTTC

J: TRBJ2-3
D: NA
V: TRBV14
size: once
length: 15
CDR3: CASSQFWGTGDTQYF
DNA: TGTGCCAGCAGCCAATTTTGGGGGACTGGAGATACGCAGTATTTT

J: TRBJ2-1
D: TRBD2
V: TRBV30
size: NA
length: 12
CDR3: CAWNSGRGEQFF
DNA: TGTGCCTGGAACAGCGGGAGAGGGGAGCAGTTCTTC

J: TRBJ2-1
D: TRBD2
V: TRBV20-1
size: NA
length: 18
CDR3: CSARGLVGAGRRGDEQFF
DNA: TGCAGTGCTAGAGGGCTGGTGGGAGCGGGACGACGTGGGGATGAGCAGTTCTTC

J: TRBJ2-5
D: TRBD1
V: TRBV28
size: NA
length: 17
CDR3: CASSTSKIKQGQETQYF
DNA: TGTGCCAGCAGCACCTCAAAGATAAAACAGGGGCAAGAGACCCAGTACTTC

J: TRBJ1-3
D: NA
V: TRBV2
size: NA
length: 14
CDR3: CARTRANSGNTIYF
DNA: TGTGCCAGGACCAGGGCTAACTCTGGAAACACCATATATTTT

J: TRBJ2-7
D: NA
V: TRBV4-3
size: few
length: 13
CDR3: CASSQVVGLEQYF
DNA: TGCGCCAGCAGCCAAGTGGTGGGTCTCGAGCAGTACTTC

J: TRBJ2-7
D: NA
V: TRBV20-1
size: many
length: 12
CDR3: CSAMRLAYEQYF
DNA: TGCAGTGCTATGCGACTGGCCTACGAGCAGTACTTC

J: TRBJ1-2
D: TRBD1
V: TRBV20-1
size: few
length: 13
CDR3: CSAKQGQGYGYTF
DNA: TGCAGTGCAAAACAGGGACAGGGCTATGGCTACACCTTC

J: TRBJ2-2
D: TRBD2
V: TRBV6-2/TRBV6-3
size: NA
length: 17
CDR3: CASSYSLTSGPTGELFF
DNA: TGTGCCAGCAGTTACTCGCTGACTAGCGGGCCCACCGGGGAGCTGTTTTTT

J: TRBJ2-7
D: TRBD2
V: TRBV7-8
size: many
length: 17
CDR3: CASSSLGWGRELHEQYF
DNA: TGTGCCAGCAGCTCCCTAGGATGGGGGAGGGAACTCCACGAGCAGTACTTC

J: TRBJ1-1
D: NA
V: TRBV28
size: many
length: 12
CDR3: CASGTQVAEAFF
DNA: TGTGCCAGTGGGACACAGGTCGCTGAAGCTTTCTTT

J: TRBJ2-1
D: TRBD1
V: TRBV5-1
size: NA
length: 15
CDR3: CASSFTGQGAGEQFF
DNA: TGCGCCAGCAGCTTTACGGGACAGGGGGCTGGTGAGCAGTTCTTC

J: TRBJ1-1
D: NA
V: TRBV6-2/TRBV6-3
size: NA
length: 11
CDR3: CASSAGTEAFF
DNA: TGTGCCAGCAGTGCCGGAACTGAAGCTTTCTTT

J: TRBJ2-1
D: TRBD2
V: TRBV15
size: NA
length: 16
CDR3: CATRDAGGPGGDEQFF
DNA: TGTGCCACCAGGGACGCGGGAGGGCCGGGGGGGGATGAGCAGTTCTTC

J: TRBJ1-1
D: NA
V: TRBV5-1
size: NA
length: 13
CDR3: CASSPWGREVAFF
DNA: TGCGCCAGCAGCCCCTGGGGCAGGGAGGTTGCTTTCTTT

J: TRBJ2-7
D: TRBD2
V: TRBV4-2
size: few
length: 15
CDR3: CASSQVGRGDYEQYF
DNA: TGTGCCAGCAGCCAAGTCGGGAGGGGAGACTACGAGCAGTACTTC

J: TRBJ2-3
D: NA
V: TRBV2
size: many
length: 13
CDR3: CASKRPSGDTQYF
DNA: TGTGCCAGCAAAAGACCTTCAGGGGATACGCAGTATTTT

J: TRBJ2-1
D: TRBD2
V: TRBV29-1
size: NA
length: 15
CDR3: CSVARTSGMSNEQFF
DNA: TGCAGCGTTGCCCGGACTAGCGGGATGTCGAATGAGCAGTTCTTC

J: TRBJ2-2
D: TRBD2
V: TRBV5-1
size: few
length: 16
CDR3: CASSPLAGARTGELFF
DNA: TGCGCCAGCAGCCCACTAGCGGGAGCCCGCACCGGGGAGCTGTTTTTT